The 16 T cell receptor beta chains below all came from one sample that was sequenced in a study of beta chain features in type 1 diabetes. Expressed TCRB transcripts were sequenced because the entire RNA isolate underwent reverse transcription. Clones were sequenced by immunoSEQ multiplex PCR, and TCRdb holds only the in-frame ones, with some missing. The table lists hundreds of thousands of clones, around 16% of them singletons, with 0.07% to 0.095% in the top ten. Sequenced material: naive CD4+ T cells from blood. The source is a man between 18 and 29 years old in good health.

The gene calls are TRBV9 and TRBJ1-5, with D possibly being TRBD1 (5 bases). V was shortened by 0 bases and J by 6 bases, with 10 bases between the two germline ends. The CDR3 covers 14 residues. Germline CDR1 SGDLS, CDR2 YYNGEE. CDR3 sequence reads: CASSVAPGIQPQHF. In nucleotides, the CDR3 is TGTGCCAGCAGCGTAGCCCCAGGGATTCAGCCCCAGCATTTT.

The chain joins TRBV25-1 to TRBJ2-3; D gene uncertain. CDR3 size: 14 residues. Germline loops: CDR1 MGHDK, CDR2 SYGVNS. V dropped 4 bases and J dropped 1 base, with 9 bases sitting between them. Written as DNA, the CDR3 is TGTGCCAGCAGTGGGTACAGCCGCACAGATACGCAGTATTTT. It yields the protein CASSGYSRTDTQYF.

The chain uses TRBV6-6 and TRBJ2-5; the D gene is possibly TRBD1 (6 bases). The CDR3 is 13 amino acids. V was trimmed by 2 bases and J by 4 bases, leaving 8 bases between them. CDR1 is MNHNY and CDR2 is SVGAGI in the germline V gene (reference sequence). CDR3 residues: CASSYQDRETQYF. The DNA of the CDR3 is TGTGCCAGCAGTTACCAGGACAGAGAGACCCAGTACTTC.

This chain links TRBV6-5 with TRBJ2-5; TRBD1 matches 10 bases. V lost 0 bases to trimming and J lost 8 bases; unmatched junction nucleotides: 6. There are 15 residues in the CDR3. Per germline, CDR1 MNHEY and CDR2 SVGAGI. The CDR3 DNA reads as TGTGCCAGCAGTTACTCGAGGGACAGGGGCGCAACCCAGTACTTC. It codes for CASSYSRDRGATQYF.

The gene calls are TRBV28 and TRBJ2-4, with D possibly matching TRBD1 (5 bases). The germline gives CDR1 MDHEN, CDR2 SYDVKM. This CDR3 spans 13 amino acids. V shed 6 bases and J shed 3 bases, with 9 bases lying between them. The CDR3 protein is CASRGEVKNIQYF. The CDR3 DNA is TGTGCCAGCAGAGGGGAAGTCAAAAACATTCAGTACTTC.

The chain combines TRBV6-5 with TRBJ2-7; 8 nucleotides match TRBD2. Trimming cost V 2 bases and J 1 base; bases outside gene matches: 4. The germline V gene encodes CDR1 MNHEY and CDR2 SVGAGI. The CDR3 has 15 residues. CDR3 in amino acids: CASSYPAGGSYEQYF. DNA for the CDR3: TGTGCCAGCAGTTACCCGGCGGGAGGATCCTACGAGCAGTACTTC.

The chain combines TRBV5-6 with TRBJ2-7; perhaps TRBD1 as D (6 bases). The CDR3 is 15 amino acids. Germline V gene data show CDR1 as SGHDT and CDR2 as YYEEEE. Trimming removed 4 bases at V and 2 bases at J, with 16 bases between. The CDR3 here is CASSPRGLRAYEQYF. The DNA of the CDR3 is TGTGCCAGCAGCCCGAGGGGGTTAAGGGCCTACGAGCAGTACTTC.

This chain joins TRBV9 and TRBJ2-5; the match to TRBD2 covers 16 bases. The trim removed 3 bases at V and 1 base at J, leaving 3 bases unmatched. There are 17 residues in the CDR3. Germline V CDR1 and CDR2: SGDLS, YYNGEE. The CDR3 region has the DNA TGTGCCAGCAGCGAGGGACTAGCGGGAGGGATCCAAGAGACCCAGTACTTC. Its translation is CASSEGLAGGIQETQYF. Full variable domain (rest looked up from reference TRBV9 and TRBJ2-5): DSGVTQTPKHLITATGQRVTLRCSPRSGDLSVYWYQQSLDQGLQFLIQYYNGEERAKGNILERFSAQQFPDLHSELNLSSLELGDSALYFCASSEGLAGGIQETQYFGPGTRLLVL.

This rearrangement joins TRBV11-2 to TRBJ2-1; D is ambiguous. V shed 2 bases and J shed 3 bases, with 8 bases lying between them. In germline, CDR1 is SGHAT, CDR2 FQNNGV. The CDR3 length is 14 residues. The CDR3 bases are TGTGCCAGCAGCTTAACGTCAGTCTACAATGAGCAGTTCTTC. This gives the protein CASSLTSVYNEQFF. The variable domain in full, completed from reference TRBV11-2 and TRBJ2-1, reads EAGVAQSPRYKIIEKRQSVAFWCNPISGHATLYWYQQILGQGPKLLIQFQNNGVVDDSQLPKDRFSAERLKGVDSTLKIQPAKLEDSAVYLCASSLTSVYNEQFFGPGTRLTVL.

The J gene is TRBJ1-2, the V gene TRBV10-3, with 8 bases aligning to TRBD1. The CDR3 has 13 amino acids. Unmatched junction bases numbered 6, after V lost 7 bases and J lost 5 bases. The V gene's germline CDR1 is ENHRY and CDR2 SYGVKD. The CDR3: CAITRGTGYGYTF. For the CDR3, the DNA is TGTGCCATCACCAGAGGGACAGGATATGGCTACACCTTC.

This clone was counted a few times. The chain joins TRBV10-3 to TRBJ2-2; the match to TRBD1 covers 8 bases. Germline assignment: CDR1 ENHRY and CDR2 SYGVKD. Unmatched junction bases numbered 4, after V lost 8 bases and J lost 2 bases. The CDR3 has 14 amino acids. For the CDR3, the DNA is TGTGCCATCCGGGACAGGCTAAACACCGGGGAGCTGTTTTTT. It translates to CAIRDRLNTGELFF.

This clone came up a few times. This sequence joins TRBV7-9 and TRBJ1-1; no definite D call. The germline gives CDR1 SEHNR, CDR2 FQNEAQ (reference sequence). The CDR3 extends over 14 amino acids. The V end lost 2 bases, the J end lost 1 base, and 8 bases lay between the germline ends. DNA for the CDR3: TGTGCCAGCAGCTTAACAGTTACGAACACTGAAGCTTTCTTT. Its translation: CASSLTVTNTEAFF.

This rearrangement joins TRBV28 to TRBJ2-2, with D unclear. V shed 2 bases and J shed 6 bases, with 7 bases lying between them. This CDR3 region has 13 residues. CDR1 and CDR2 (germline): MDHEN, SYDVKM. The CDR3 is CASSLPKPGELFF. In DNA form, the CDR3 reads TGTGCCAGCAGTTTACCTAAACCCGGGGAGCTGTTTTTT.

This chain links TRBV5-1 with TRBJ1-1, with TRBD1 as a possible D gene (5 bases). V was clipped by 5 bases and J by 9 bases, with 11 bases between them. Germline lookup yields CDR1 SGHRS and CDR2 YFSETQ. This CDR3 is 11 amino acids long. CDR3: CASRKQAKAFF. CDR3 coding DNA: TGCGCCAGCAGGAAACAGGCGAAAGCTTTCTTT.

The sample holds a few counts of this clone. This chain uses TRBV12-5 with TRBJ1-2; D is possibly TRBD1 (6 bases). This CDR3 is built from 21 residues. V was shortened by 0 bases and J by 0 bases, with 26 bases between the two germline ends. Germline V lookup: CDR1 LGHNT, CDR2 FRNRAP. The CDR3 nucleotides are TGTGCTAGTGGTTTGGTGCCGAAAGGTTCTGCTGGACAGACTGCTAACTATGGCTACACCTTC. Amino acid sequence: CASGLVPKGSAGQTANYGYTF.

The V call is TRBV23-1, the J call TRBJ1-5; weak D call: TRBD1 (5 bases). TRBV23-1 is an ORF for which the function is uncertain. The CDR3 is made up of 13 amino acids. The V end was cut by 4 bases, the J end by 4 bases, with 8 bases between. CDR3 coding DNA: TGCGCCAGCAGTCCTAGGGGTAATCAGCCCCAGCATTTT. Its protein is CASSPRGNQPQHF.